This record concerns one T cell receptor (beta chain) sequence. The antigen remains unidentified. PCR primers comprised 60 Vbeta and 13 Jbeta primers. Original analysis: There were about 80 million unique TCR beta chains by a later count, and 10 million to 12 million of them were shared. Method: immunoSEQ multiplex PCR; TCRdb's copy keeps in-frame clones and lacks some. D and trimming come from the DNA, and the V and J calls and clone size come from that table. The sample records under 150,000 clones, about 80% being singletons. This sample was taken from a study of cytomegalovirus exposure and HLA in healthy donors. Unmatched junction bases numbered 22, after V lost 1 base and J lost 5 bases. CDR1 and CDR2 (germline): MDHEN, SYDVKM. The CDR3 has 20 residues. Study findings and constraints: Among the CMV-associated chains, a few were confirmed in vitro as specific for CMV antigens. Many donors carried some public TCRs, although rarity characterized most TCR sequences.

The V call is TRBV28, the J call TRBJ2-7, with TRBD1 identical over 8 bases. This TCR derives from a man younger than 40 in good health and CMV-seropositive. The sequenced sample consisted of PBMCs. CDR3 amino acids: CASSLYLRDRGPTRYHEQYF. The CDR3 DNA is TGTGCCAGCAGTTTATACCTCCGCGACAGGGGACCCACGAGGTACCACGAGCAGTACTTC. Full variable domain (remainder filled in from reference TRBV28 and TRBJ2-7): DVKVTQSSRYLVKRTGEKVFLECVQDMDHENMFWYRQDPGLGLRLIYFSYDVKMKEKGDIPEGYSVSREKKERFSLILESASTNQTSMYLCASSLYLRDRGPTRYHEQYFGPGTRLTVT.